The T cell receptor beta chain described here comes from a study of beta chain features in type 1 diabetes. Cells sorted by CD45RO/CCR7/CD25/CD127/CD95/CD27 comprised CD4+ naive, central memory, regulatory and stem cell-like memory cells. In its sample, this clone was seen a few times. Per germline, CDR1 MNHEY and CDR2 SMNVEV (reference sequence). This CDR3 contains 15 residues. The V end was cut by 10 bases, the J end by 5 bases, with 20 bases between. Investigators reverse transcribed all isolated RNA, so they sequenced expressed TCRB transcripts. Only in-frame clones appear in the TCRdb table, and some are missing; sequencing was by immunoSEQ multiplex PCR. The table has 350,000 to 450,000 clones, about 15% seen once; the top ten hold about 0.019%.

The clonotype originates from a woman under 30 in good health. This sequence joins TRBV27 and TRBJ2-2; maybe TRBD2 (8 bases). Material for sequencing was naive CD4+ T cells from blood. The CDR3 nucleotides read TGTGCCAACGGGACAGCGGGAGATGGGACCGGGGAGCTGTTTTTT. Translation: CANGTAGDGTGELFF.